Listed here are 19 T cell receptor beta chains from one sample, sequenced in a study of breast tumors, draining lymph nodes, adjacent tissues. From the multiplex PCR reads, TCRdb called clonotypes with MiXCR, one entry per CDR3 protein. This sample has tens of thousands of distinct CDR3 sequences, with almost 70% found just once. Sequenced: tumor-adjacent breast tissue. The receptors were gathered from a female donor with breast cancer. Some clones in this sample may be carry-over from other donors' samples.

This clonotype appeared a single time. The chain joins TRBV5-1 to TRBJ2-7; D gene uncertain. The CDR3 is 15 amino acids. Germline CDR1 SGHRS, CDR2 YFSETQ. V lost 0 bases and J lost 3, with 13 bases in between. CDR3 region: CASSLEGPSIYEQYF. The CDR3 DNA reads TGCGCCAGCAGCTTGGAAGGCCCCTCGATCTACGAGCAGTACTTC.

The V call is TRBV7-9, the J call TRBJ2-3; D may be TRBD2 (6 bases). V was trimmed by 4 bases and J by 0 bases, leaving 14 bases between them. In germline, CDR1 is SEHNR, CDR2 FQNEAQ (reference sequence). The CDR3 is 16 amino acids. CDR3 sequence reads: CASSSIDLASTDTQYF. CDR3 sequence (DNA): TGTGCCAGCAGCTCCATCGACCTAGCGAGCACAGATACGCAGTATTTT.

On this clonotype itself: The junction departs from the called germline gene at one end, perhaps through a read error. The CDR3 reads CASSVTSGTYERYF. The CDR3, as DNA: TGTGCCAGCAGCGTGACTAGCGGAACCTACGAGCGGTACTTC. The chain uses TRBV7-2 and TRBJ2-7; TRBD2 matches at 9 bases. The CDR3 is 14 residues long. CDR1 and CDR2 (germline): SGHTA, FQGNSA.

Only one count was recorded for this clonotype. The rearrangement joins TRBV10-2 to TRBJ2-7; 7 nucleotides align to TRBD1. This CDR3 comprises 14 residues. The germline V gene encodes CDR1 WSHSY and CDR2 SAAADI. Trimming cost V 2 bases and J 2 bases; bases outside gene matches: 3. CDR3 in DNA: TGCGCCAGCAGTGAGGCAGGGGGTACCTACGAGCAGTACTTC. Residues: CASSEAGGTYEQYF.

This chain links TRBV4-1 with TRBJ2-7; TRBD2 aligns across 9 bases. This CDR3 contains 19 residues. Germline loops: CDR1 MGHRA, CDR2 YSYEKL. Trimming removed 5 bases from V and 6 bases from J; junction bases left unmatched: 23. As DNA, the CDR3 is TGCGCCAGCAGCAACCCCAAGGTAGCGGGAGTAAAGGGGAGGGGCGAGCAGTACTTC. Translation: CASSNPKVAGVKGRGEQYF.

As to this clonotype: The CDR3 ends on some other residue instead of the conserved phenylalanine or tryptophan, so this is likely a read error. The chain links TRBV7-3 to TRBJ2-3; D is uncertain. V gave up 0 bases and J gave up 9 bases, with 10 bases separating them. The CDR3 spans 13 residues. The germline gives CDR1 SGHTA, CDR2 FQGTGA. The CDR3 nucleotides are TGTGCCAGCAGCTTAACGTACTCGGAAACGCAGTATCTT. Its protein is CASSLTYSETQYL.

This chain joins TRBV30 and TRBJ2-5; 13 nucleotides agree with TRBD2. This CDR3 contains 13 residues. The germline gives CDR1 GTSNPN, CDR2 SVGIG (reference sequence). V lost 7 bases, J lost 4 bases, and 3 bases stayed unmatched. This chain's CDR3 is CAFRLAGGETQYF. The CDR3 bases are TGTGCCTTTCGACTAGCGGGAGGAGAGACCCAGTACTTC.

This chain's CDR3 is CASSSDRTLTDTQYF. The CDR3 DNA reads TGTGCCAGCAGCTCTGACAGGACACTCACAGATACGCAGTATTTT. The chain has TRBV5-6 and TRBJ2-3; D may be TRBD1 (6 bases). V gave up 3 bases and J gave up 2 bases, with 13 bases separating them. The germline V gene encodes CDR1 SGHDT and CDR2 YYEEEE. CDR3 size: 15 residues.

This chain links TRBV27 with TRBJ2-1; TRBD2 matches at 8 bases. The CDR3 has 17 amino acids. Per the germline V gene, CDR1 is MNHEY and CDR2 is SMNVEV (reference sequence). Trimming took 2 bases from V and 4 from J; bases not matched to a gene: 10. For the CDR3, the DNA is TGTGCCAGCAGTTTACCGATTCCTAGCGGGCCTTACAATGAGCAGTTCTTC. It yields the protein CASSLPIPSGPYNEQFF.

The chain carries TRBV7-8 and TRBJ1-2, with 7 bases matching TRBD1. The CDR3 consists of 15 residues. Trimming cost V 7 bases and J 8 bases; bases outside gene matches: 16. Germline V CDR1 and CDR2: SGHVS, FQNEAQ. CDR3 sequence (DNA): TGTGCCAGCACCCTTAGAGGCCAGGGGGTAAAGGGCTACACCTTC. Translating gives CASTLRGQGVKGYTF.

This chain joins TRBV29-1 and TRBJ2-7; 7 bases match TRBD1. Trimming took 6 bases from V and 5 from J; bases not matched to a gene: 13. The CDR3 is made up of 14 amino acids. Germline V lookup: CDR1 SQVTM, CDR2 ANQGSEA. CDR3 nucleotide sequence: TGCAGCGTCCTTAGTGGGACAGCTAGGCACGAGCAGTACTTC. The encoded protein is CSVLSGTARHEQYF.

The chain carries TRBV7-2 and TRBJ2-7, with TRBD1 matching 7 bases. This CDR3 region has 15 residues. Germline CDR1 is SGHTA and CDR2 is FQGNSA. The junction had 3 bases not matched to a gene; V was cut back by 0 bases and J by 1 base. This CDR3 reads CASSLAWDRSYEQYF. In DNA form, the CDR3 reads TGTGCCAGCAGCTTAGCTTGGGACAGATCCTACGAGCAGTACTTC.

The CDR3 DNA sequence: TGTGCCAGCAGCCAAGATCGTGGGGGCGGTGGCTACACCTTC. This translates into CASSQDRGGGGYTF. The rearrangement joins TRBV3-1 to TRBJ1-2; the D gene is possibly TRBD1 (6 bases). The CDR3 is made up of 14 amino acids. The germline gives CDR1 LGHDT, CDR2 YNNKEL (reference sequence). The V end lost 0 bases, the J end lost 7 bases, and 12 bases lay between the germline ends.

V usage is TRBV6-6 and J usage is TRBJ1-1, with TRBD1 matching 7 bases. CDR3 size: 15 residues. V trimming: 6 bases; J trimming: 0 bases; junction bases outside the gene matches: 7. Germline CDR1 and CDR2: MNHNY and SVGAGI (reference sequence). The CDR3 loop reads CASRQGTAMNTEAFF. CDR3 nucleotide sequence: TGTGCCAGCAGACAAGGGACAGCCATGAACACTGAAGCTTTCTTT.

This rearrangement joins TRBV10-3 to TRBJ1-6; 9 positions match TRBD1. The CDR3 length is 14 residues. The germline CDR1 and CDR2 sequences are ENHRY and SYGVKD. J was trimmed by 6 bases and V by 4 bases; bases with no gene match: 1. The chain's CDR3 is CAISGDRANSPLHF. As DNA, the CDR3 is TGTGCCATCAGTGGGGACAGGGCTAATTCACCCCTCCACTTT.

Relative to its sample, this clonotype is medium-sized. CDR3 coding DNA: TGTGCCAGCAGCCAAGATTGGGCGGGGTCCTACGAGCAGTACTTC. It codes for CASSQDWAGSYEQYF. The chain links TRBV3-1 to TRBJ2-7; maybe TRBD2 (6 bases). V lost 0 bases and J 1 base, leaving 10 bases between the germline ends. From germline, CDR1 is LGHDT and CDR2 YNNKEL (reference sequence). The CDR3 sequence is 15 residues long.

This clonotype was observed many times. The chain links TRBV7-2 to TRBJ2-3; TRBD2 matches 12 bases. Germline assignment: CDR1 SGHTA and CDR2 FQGNSA. V lost 4 bases, J lost 5 bases, and 1 base stayed unmatched. The CDR3 sequence is 14 residues long. The CDR3 coding sequence is TGTGCCAGCAGCTCGGGACTAGCGGGAGATACGCAGTATTTT. The encoded protein is CASSSGLAGDTQYF.

In DNA, the CDR3 is TGTGCCAGCAGCCCCGGGCCGCTGGGGACTAGCGAAAAAATTCCCTACAATGAGCAGTTCTTC. This gives the protein CASSPGPLGTSEKIPYNEQFF. The rearrangement joins TRBV5-6 to TRBJ2-1; the match to TRBD2 covers 10 bases. Germline loops: CDR1 SGHDT, CDR2 YYEEEE. J was trimmed by 2 bases and V by 4 bases; bases with no gene match: 21. CDR3 size: 21 residues.

In this sample, this clonotype is medium-sized. The J gene is TRBJ1-4, the V gene TRBV2, with 7 bases that match TRBD1. This CDR3 is built from 14 residues. Trimming cost V 3 bases and J 8 bases; bases outside gene matches: 6. Per the germline V gene, CDR1 is SNHLY and CDR2 is FYNNEI. CDR3 sequence reads: CASSDQGESEKLFF. The DNA of the CDR3 is TGTGCCAGCAGTGACCAGGGGGAGAGCGAAAAACTGTTTTTT.